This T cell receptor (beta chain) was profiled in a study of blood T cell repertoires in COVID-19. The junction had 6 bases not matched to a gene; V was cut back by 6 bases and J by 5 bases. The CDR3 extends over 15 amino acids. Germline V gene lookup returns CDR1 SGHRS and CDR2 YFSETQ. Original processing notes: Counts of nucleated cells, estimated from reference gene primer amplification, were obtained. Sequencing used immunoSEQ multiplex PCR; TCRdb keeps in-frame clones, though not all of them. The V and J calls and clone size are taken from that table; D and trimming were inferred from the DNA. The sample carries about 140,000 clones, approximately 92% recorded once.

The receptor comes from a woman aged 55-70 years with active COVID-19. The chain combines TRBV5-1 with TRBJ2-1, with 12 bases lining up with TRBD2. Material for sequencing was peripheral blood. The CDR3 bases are TGCGCCAGCAAACCCGGACTAGCGGGAAACAATGAGCAGTTCTTC. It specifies CASKPGLAGNNEQFF.